The rows below give T cell receptor beta chains drawn from one sample of a study of CD8 T cells in ankylosing spondylitis. MiXCR, run by TCRdb on the 5' RACE reads, gives a single entry per CDR3 protein. The top ten hold nearly 7% of the sample, which has approximately 540,000 distinct CDR3 sequences, about 12% seen once. Sequenced sample: blood, either unsorted or a sorted T cell fraction (not recorded which). The receptors derive from a male donor with ankylosing spondylitis. Each CDR3 is given with its conserved first and last residue.

CDR3,length,V
CATSAPSGSIDEQFF,15,TRBV24-1
CASSPSLNGRNEQFF,15,TRBV9
CASRLALNTGELFF,14,TRBV4-1
CSARVGLPSTDTQYF,15,TRBV20-1
CASSSTSGPTDTQYF,15,TRBV12-3/TRBV12-4
CATSDLRRGNTEAFF,15,TRBV24-1
CASSRPGGENQETQYF,16,TRBV4-2
CASSARQGRNSYEQYF,16,TRBV7-9
CATEPLGNEQFF,12,TRBV12-3/TRBV12-4
CASSLSLLQGEHQPQHF,17,TRBV7-9
CASTPQGYTYEQYF,14,TRBV7-8
CSAEGQGASPHNSPLHF,17,TRBV20-1
CASSQGGPKANVLTF,15,TRBV4-2
CSAIEYRVSPLHF,13,TRBV20-1
CSGRTSGSSTDTQYF,15,TRBV29-1
CASSIDLRNTEAFF,14,TRBV19
CAIKGGQWDGGGYTF,15,TRBV10-3
CASSQELGYPGELFF,15,TRBV4-1
CASSLRVASYNEQFF,15,TRBV6-2/TRBV6-3
CASSQREGPDTQYF,14,TRBV13
CATSTSQGAGTEAFF,15,TRBV24-1
CSAPDLNTGELFF,13,TRBV29-1
CSAANQQFF,9,TRBV20-1
CASNPGQGFFSTNEKLFF,18,TRBV11-1
CASSFLRGAELFF,13,TRBV7-9
CSARDFSGRSYNEQFF,16,TRBV20-1
CSARDRLAAGELFF,14,TRBV20-1
CSALPGRGRHEQFF,14,TRBV20-1
CASSLKGVISEKLFF,15,TRBV27